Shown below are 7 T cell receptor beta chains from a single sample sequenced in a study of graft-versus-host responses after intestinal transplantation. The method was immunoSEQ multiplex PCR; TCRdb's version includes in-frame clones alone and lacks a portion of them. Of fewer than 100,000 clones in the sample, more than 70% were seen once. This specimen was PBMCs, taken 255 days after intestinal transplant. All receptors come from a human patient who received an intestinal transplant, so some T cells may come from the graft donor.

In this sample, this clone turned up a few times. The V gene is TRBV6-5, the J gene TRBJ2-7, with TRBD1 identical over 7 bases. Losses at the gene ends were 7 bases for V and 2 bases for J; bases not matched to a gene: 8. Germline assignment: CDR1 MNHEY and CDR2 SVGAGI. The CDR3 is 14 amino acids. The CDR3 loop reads CASIEITGAYEQYF. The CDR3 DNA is TGTGCCAGCATTGAAATTACAGGGGCCTACGAGCAGTACTTC.

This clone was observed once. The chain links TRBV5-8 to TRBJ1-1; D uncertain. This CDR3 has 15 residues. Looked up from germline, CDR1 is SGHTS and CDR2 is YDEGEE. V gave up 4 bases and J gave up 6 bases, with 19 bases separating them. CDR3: CASSLQAAGKAEAFF. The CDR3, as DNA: TGTGCCAGCAGCCTCCAGGCCGCTGGGAAAGCTGAAGCTTTCTTT.

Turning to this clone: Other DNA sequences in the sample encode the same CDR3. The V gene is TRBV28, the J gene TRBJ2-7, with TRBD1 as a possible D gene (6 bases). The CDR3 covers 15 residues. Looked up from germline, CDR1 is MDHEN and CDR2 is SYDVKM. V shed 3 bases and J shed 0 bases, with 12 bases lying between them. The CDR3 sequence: CASSFVQGSSYEQYF. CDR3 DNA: TGTGCCAGCAGTTTCGTGCAGGGGAGCTCCTACGAGCAGTACTTC.

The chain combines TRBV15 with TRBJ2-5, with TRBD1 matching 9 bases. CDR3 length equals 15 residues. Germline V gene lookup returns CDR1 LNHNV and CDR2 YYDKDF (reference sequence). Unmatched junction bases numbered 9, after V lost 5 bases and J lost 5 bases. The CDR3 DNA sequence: TGTGCCACCAGCCGAGGACAGGGGCAGGGGGAGACCCAGTACTTC. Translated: CATSRGQGQGETQYF.

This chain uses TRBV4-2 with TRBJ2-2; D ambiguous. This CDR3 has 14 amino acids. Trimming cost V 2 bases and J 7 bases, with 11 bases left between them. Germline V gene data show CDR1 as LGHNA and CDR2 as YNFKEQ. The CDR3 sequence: CASSQKERGGELFF. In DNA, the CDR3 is TGTGCCAGCAGCCAAAAGGAGCGCGGCGGGGAGCTGTTTTTT.

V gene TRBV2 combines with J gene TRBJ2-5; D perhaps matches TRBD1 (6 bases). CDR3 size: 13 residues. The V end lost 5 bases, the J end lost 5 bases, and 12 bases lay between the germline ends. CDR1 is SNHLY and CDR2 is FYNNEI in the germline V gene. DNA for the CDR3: TGTGCCAGCAGTCTCAATAGGGGGGAGACCCAGTACTTC. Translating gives CASSLNRGETQYF.

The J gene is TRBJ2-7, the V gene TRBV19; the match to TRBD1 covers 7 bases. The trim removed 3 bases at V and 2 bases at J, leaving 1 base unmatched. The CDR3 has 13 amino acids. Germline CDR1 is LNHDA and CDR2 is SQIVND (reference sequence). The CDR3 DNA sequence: TGTGCCAGTAGTATCGGGACAGCCTACGAGCAGTACTTC. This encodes CASSIGTAYEQYF.